A selection of T cell receptor beta chains follows, all from one sample in a study of blood T cell repertoires in COVID-19. The assay was immunoSEQ multiplex PCR, and TCRdb's table has in-frame clones only and misses some. The table has some 87,000 clones, 70% to 90% seen once. The sequencing sample was made of peripheral blood. These receptors came from a woman in her 70s with active or convalescent COVID-19. Each CDR3 is given with its conserved first and last residue. A D gene is named only where the DNA matches it firmly. Some rows mark clone size as missing; the rest say once, few, many or name a class of expanded clone.

size | J | V | D | DNA | CDR3
NA | TRBJ1-6 | TRBV7-8 | TRBD1 | TGTGCCAGCAGCTTAGCGGGACAGGGGTCGGTTAATTCACCCCTCCACTTT | CASSLAGQGSVNSPLHF
NA | TRBJ2-3 | TRBV15 | NA | TGTGCCACCAGCAGACCAGTGACAGATACGCAGTATTTT | CATSRPVTDTQYF
NA | TRBJ1-6 | TRBV28 | TRBD1 | TGTGCCAGCAGCTCCCCAGGGGGACTTTCACCCCTCCACTTT | CASSSPGGLSPLHF
many | TRBJ1-6 | TRBV5-1 | TRBD1 | TGCGCCAGCAGCTTGGGCACAGGGGACTCACCCCTCCACTTT | CASSLGTGDSPLHF
once | TRBJ1-2 | TRBV6-5 | NA | TGTGCCAGCAGCCCAGGGGAAGGGGCCTATGGCTACACCTTC | CASSPGEGAYGYTF
NA | TRBJ2-1 | TRBV6-5 | TRBD2 | TGTGCCAGCAGTTACTGGGCGGGGGGAAGCAATGAGCAGTTCTTC | CASSYWAGGSNEQFF
once | TRBJ1-5 | TRBV5-5 | NA | TGTGCCAGCAGCTTGGAGGGGAAGGGCCAGCCCCAGCATTTT | CASSLEGKGQPQHF
NA | TRBJ2-4 | TRBV28 | NA | TGCCCCCCCACGATGTCAGGGCCTAAAAACATTCAGTACTTC | CPPTMSGPKNIQYF
NA | TRBJ1-4 | TRBV10-3 | NA | TGTGCCATCAGTGAGTCCGGGGGAATGCGTGGAAAACTGTTTTTT | CAISESGGMRGKLFF
NA | TRBJ1-3 | TRBV28 | NA | TGTGCCAGCAGTTTTTCGCGCATAAGGCGGGGAAACACCATATATTTT | CASSFSRIRRGNTIYF
NA | TRBJ2-1 | TRBV11-3 | TRBD2 | TGTGCCAGCAGCCTAGGGGAGCGGGGGGGCCCCTACTACAATGAGCAGTTCTTC | CASSLGERGGPYYNEQFF
NA | TRBJ1-6 | TRBV28 | TRBD1 | TGTGCCAGCAGTTTCCGGGACAGCAATAATTCACCCCTCCACTTT | CASSFRDSNNSPLHF
NA | TRBJ2-5 | TRBV5-6 | TRBD1 | TGTGCCAGCAGCACCGCCGGGACAGTTCAAGAGACCCAGTACTTC | CASSTAGTVQETQYF
NA | TRBJ2-7 | TRBV5-1 | TRBD2 | TGCGCCAGCAGCCCGCAGCGGGGGGCCCGCGAGCAGTACTTC | CASSPQRGAREQYF
once | TRBJ1-4 | TRBV19 | TRBD1 | TGTGCCAGTAGTACGGGACAGATTAATGAAAAACTGTTTTTT | CASSTGQINEKLFF
NA | TRBJ1-4 | TRBV18 | NA | TGTGCCAGCTCACCCCAGGGGCTTAATGAAAAACTGTTTTTT | CASSPQGLNEKLFF
NA | TRBJ2-5 | TRBV6-5 | TRBD2 | TGTGCCAGCAGTTACTCAGTCGGGCGGGGGATGGAGACCCAGTACTTC | CASSYSVGRGMETQYF
NA | TRBJ1-6 | TRBV11-2 | NA | TGTGCCAGCAGCTTTTCGACTGATAATTCACCCCTCCACTTT | CASSFSTDNSPLHF
once | TRBJ2-2 | TRBV18 | NA | TGTGCCAGCTCACCCCTGACACCGGGACAGAACACCGGGGAGCTGTTTTTT | CASSPLTPGQNTGELFF
NA | TRBJ2-1 | TRBV14 | TRBD2 | TGTGCCAGCAGCATTCTAGCGGGGGGCTATGAGCAGTTCTTC | CASSILAGGYEQFF
few | TRBJ1-1 | TRBV9 | TRBD1 | TGTGCCAGCAGCGGGGCCGGGACAGAGAACACTGAAGCTTTCTTT | CASSGAGTENTEAFF
NA | TRBJ1-6 | TRBV20-1 | NA | TGCAGTGCTAGAGTGGGCAGAGCCCTCCACTTT | CSARVGRALHF
NA | TRBJ2-1 | TRBV7-2 | NA | TGTGCCAGCAGCTTAGTGACAGAGACCTACAATGAGCAGTTCTTC | CASSLVTETYNEQFF
NA | TRBJ2-7 | TRBV6-2/TRBV6-3 | TRBD2 | TGTGCCAGCAGTTCCTTGGCGGGGGTTTCCTGGGAGCAGTACTTC | CASSSLAGVSWEQYF
NA | TRBJ1-4 | TRBV5-1 | NA | TGCGCCAGCAGCGTACAGGGATCGGGATATGAAAAACTGTTTTTT | CASSVQGSGYEKLFF